This TCR beta chain was captured in a study of shared clonotypes between healthy human individuals (TCRdb year 2020). With respect to the entire study: The cohort comprised a couple of women and a few men aged 18 to 49 years. To estimate repertoire size and how much clonotype sharing occurs between individuals, the study deeply sequenced the blood TCR repertoires of about five healthy adults. Per donor, leukapheresis produced somewhere between about 0.85 and 9.5 billion PBMCs. For each donor, CD4 naive and CD4 memory were each given three plates, CD8 naive was given two plates, and CD8 memory was given one plate. To increase sequencing depth and limit assay-specific biases, TCR repertoire library preparation and sequencing were carried out by different laboratories using diverse techniques. Points the paper makes about the study in general: Even with the large sequencing depth, rarefaction of the sorted-subset datasets indicated that sequencing was incomplete. Because the study included a small number of donors, the genetic and exposure-history diversity represented was limited. Compared with non-shared clonotypes, clonotypes shared by all four sorted-subset donors had higher generation probabilities. Naive subsets generally had larger estimated clonotype richness than memory subsets did. When several donors were compared, the shared fraction of clonotypes was about 5.5% for naive CD4, more than 3% for naive CD8, roughly 2.3% for memory CD4, and 0.35% to 0.4% for memory CD8. Pairwise subsampling led to the expectation that sequencing depth would affect the degree of clonotype sharing among donors. Sampling was restricted to blood, and TCR repertoires in tissues likely differ from the TCR repertoires found in blood.

Points on this clone: The antigen this receptor binds is unknown. Base qualities are not at hand, and no much larger clone is one base apart.

TCR CDR3 regions were amplified from genomic DNA by multiplex PCR using the deep immunoSEQ assay. Extracted genomic DNA from each cell subset was spread evenly across all wells of several immunoSEQ 96-well plates, with each plate serving as a replicate. For sorted subsets, about 200 ng genomic DNA, equal to some 30,000 T cell genomes, was loaded into each replicate PCR. Purified libraries were measured with a Qubit 3.0 fluorometer, size-checked on a Bioanalyzer 2100, and measured again with the KAPA Library Quantification kit. Each immunoSEQ 96-well plate was sequenced on its own single-read 150-cycle Illumina NextSeq 550 flow cell. For the original study's pipeline: The immunoSEQ output contained only junctional sequences without quality scores, so filtering could not match that applied to full-length reads. Sequences were annotated with PyIR, a Python wrapper for IgBLAST v1.9, and V/J genes and CDR3 were assigned using IMGT germline references. Reads were removed for weak V/J assignments (E-value above 1e-6), missing CDR3, stop codons, out-of-frame junctions, or ambiguous translated residues. V3J clonotypes were defined as sequences sharing the same inferred V gene, J gene, and CDR3 amino acid sequence. Percentage overlap between repertoires was calculated by dividing the number of shared unique clonotypes by the size of the smaller repertoire. Three approaches were used to assess repertoire richness: RTK rarefaction, the Chao1 estimator, and Recon v2.1 estimates of unobserved clonotypes. Generation probabilities for all TCRbeta clonotypes obtained by the gDNA method from a handful of donors were computed using OLGA. TCRdb holds this immuneACCESS table with in-frame rearrangements only. Some clones are missing; in checked studies, unresolved V genes explain under half, and the rest has no known cause. V, J and clone size reflect that table, while D and trimming were determined from the DNA. The sample table lists 760,000 or so clones, around 96% of them with a count of one. The top ten clones comprise around 0.21% of the sample.

Including the terminal cysteine and phenylalanine, the CDR3 comprises 16 residues. Here the CDR3 DNA is all that survives: 48 bases in frame from base 1. CDR1 and CDR2, per the germline V gene (reference sequence), are SEHNR and FQNEAQ. V and J lose 5 bases and 0 bases, and a span of 16 bases separates them. For the CD8 naive samples, CD45RO-negative cells were positively selected for CCR7, yielding a CD45RA+CCR7+ population from which TemRA cells were excluded. Healthy HIV-negative adults with no recently reported acute infections or vaccinations were included as donors. Every donor was a Caucasian adult residing in Nashville, Tennessee, USA. After blood collection by leukapheresis, PBMCs were isolated using Ficoll-Histopaque density gradient centrifugation and then cryopreserved in the vapor phase of liquid nitrogen. Analytical flow cytometry was used to check the purity and quantity of every magnetically sorted T cell population. Genomic DNA was isolated from every sorted fraction and measured by UV absorbance on a Nanodrop 2000c.

This receptor chain uses TRBV7-9 and TRBJ1-2; the D gene identity is not certain. The TCR was taken from a young man in good health. Sequencing used naive CD8+ T cells sorted from blood. The cell subset or site label, as the study defines it: CD45RA+CCR7+. The DNA reads TGTGCCAGCAGCCCGAGTACTGGAAGCACTAACTATGGCTACACCTTC. Protein translation: CASSPSTGSTNYGYTF.